This T cell receptor (beta chain) was retrieved from a study of long-term antiretroviral therapy in people with HIV. Per germline, CDR1 SGHDT and CDR2 YYEEEE. V dropped 1 base and J dropped 8; count of bases not matched to a gene: 12. The CDR3 consists of 16 residues. Assay version v3.0 of immunoSEQ was used, and it was run at survey level. Repertoires were generated with immunoSEQ multiplex PCR, while TCRdb's copy carries only in-frame clones and drops some. Here the sample spans 20,000 to 30,000 clones, 79% being singletons. The starting material was unsorted PBMCs, obtained 1.2 years after starting antiretroviral therapy. The chain has TRBV5-6 and TRBJ2-1, with TRBD2 identical over 7 bases. The clonotype comes from a woman aged 40 to 50 with HIV. The chain's CDR3 is CASSLTPGGSVHEQFF. CDR3 coding DNA: TGTGCCAGCAGCTTGACCCCTGGCGGGAGCGTCCATGAGCAGTTCTTC.